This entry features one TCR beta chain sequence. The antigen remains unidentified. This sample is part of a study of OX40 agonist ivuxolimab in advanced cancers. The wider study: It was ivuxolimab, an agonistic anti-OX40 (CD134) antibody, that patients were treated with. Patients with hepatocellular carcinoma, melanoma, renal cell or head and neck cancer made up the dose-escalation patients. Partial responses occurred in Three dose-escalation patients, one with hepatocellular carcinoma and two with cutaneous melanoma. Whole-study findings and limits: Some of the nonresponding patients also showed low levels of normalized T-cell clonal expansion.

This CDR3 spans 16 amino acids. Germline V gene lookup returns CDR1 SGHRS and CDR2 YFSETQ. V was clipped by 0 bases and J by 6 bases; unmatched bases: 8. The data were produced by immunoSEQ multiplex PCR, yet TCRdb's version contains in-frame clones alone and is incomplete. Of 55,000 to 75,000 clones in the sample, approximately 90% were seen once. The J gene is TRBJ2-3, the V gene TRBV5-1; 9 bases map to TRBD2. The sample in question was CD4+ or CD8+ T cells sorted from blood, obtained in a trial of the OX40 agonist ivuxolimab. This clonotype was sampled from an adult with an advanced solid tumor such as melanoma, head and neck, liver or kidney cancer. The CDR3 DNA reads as TGCGCCAGCAGCTTGGAAGTTAGCGGGAGCGGGGATACGCAGTATTTT. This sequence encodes CASSLEVSGSGDTQYF.